Each of the 16 T cell receptor beta chains below was sequenced from the same sample in a study of T cell responses to AZD1222 COVID-19 vaccine. The repertoire was sequenced with immunoSEQ multiplex PCR; TCRdb's copy has only in-frame clones and lacks some. Of 150,000 to 200,000 clones listed, approximately 90% were seen once; the top ten hold less than 1.5%. Specimen: peripheral blood, collected 28 days after the second AZD1222 dose. Receptor source: an adult who received the AZD1222 COVID-19 vaccine.

This chain's CDR3 is CASSQSDNMEGPEAFF. In nucleotides, the CDR3 is TGCGCCAGCAGCCAGAGTGATAACATGGAAGGCCCTGAAGCTTTCTTT. V usage is TRBV4-1 and J usage is TRBJ1-1, with D hard to call. The CDR3 covers 16 residues. Per the germline V gene, CDR1 is MGHRA and CDR2 is YSYEKL. Trimming left V 3 bases short and J 6 bases short, with 20 bases between.

V is TRBV11-3 and J is TRBJ2-5; 9 nucleotides agree with TRBD2. The CDR3 runs 15 residues. After removal of 1 base from V and 5 bases from J, the junction contained 5 bases not matched to a gene. CDR1 is SGHNT and CDR2 is YENEEA in the germline V gene. The CDR3 reads CASSLGGRARETQYF. Here the CDR3 DNA reads TGTGCCAGCAGCTTAGGCGGGAGGGCCCGGGAGACCCAGTACTTC.

The CDR3 spells CATSDPQTGNYNEQFF. In nucleotides, the CDR3 is TGTGCCACCAGTGATCCCCAGACAGGGAACTACAATGAGCAGTTCTTC. This chain links TRBV24-1 with TRBJ2-1; 7 nucleotides match TRBD1. The length of the CDR3 is 16 residues. Germline CDR1 reads KGHDR; CDR2 reads SFDVKD. With V trimmed by 3 bases and J by 3 bases, 7 bases remained unmatched.

This clone was counted a single time. The chain joins TRBV24-1 to TRBJ2-7; 9 bases are shared with TRBD1. Germline V CDR1 and CDR2: KGHDR, SFDVKD. With V trimmed by 6 bases and J by 2 bases, 16 bases remained unmatched. CDR3 size: 18 residues. The CDR3 reads CATSPGQGVSSGTYEQYF. Here the CDR3 DNA reads TGTGCCACCAGTCCGGGACAGGGAGTCTCCAGCGGAACCTACGAGCAGTACTTC.

This clone showed up just once. V usage is TRBV5-6 and J usage is TRBJ1-5; maybe TRBD1 (5 bases). Trimming removed 4 bases at V and 2 bases at J, with 13 bases between. The CDR3 totals 15 residues. Germline loops: CDR1 SGHDT, CDR2 YYEEEE. CDR3 protein: CASSDSGTGNQPQHF. The CDR3 bases are TGTGCCAGCAGCGACTCCGGGACCGGCAATCAGCCCCAGCATTTT.

The V and J genes are TRBV4-3 and TRBJ1-3, with D maybe TRBD1 (6 bases). CDR1 and CDR2 (germline): LGHNA, YSLEER. The CDR3 has 15 residues. V shed 2 bases and J shed 6 bases, with 14 bases lying between them. The CDR3 nucleotides read TGCGCCAGCAGCCAATTCCGGGACACTGAAAACACCATATATTTT. Translating gives CASSQFRDTENTIYF.

The chain recombines TRBV10-3 with TRBJ1-1; 10 bases match TRBD1. From germline, CDR1 is ENHRY and CDR2 SYGVKD. This CDR3 is 13 amino acids long. With 6 bases clipped from V and 3 bases from J, the junction kept 1 base outside the gene matches. This chain's CDR3 is CAISGTGDTEAFF. The CDR3 DNA is TGTGCCATCAGCGGGACAGGGGACACTGAAGCTTTCTTT.

This clone was picked up one time. V usage is TRBV19 and J usage is TRBJ2-7, with TRBD2 matching over 11 bases. Germline V gene sequence: CDR1 LNHDA, CDR2 SQIVND (reference sequence). The J segment lost 4 bases and the V segment lost 5 bases, leaving 4 bases of the junction unmatched. The CDR3 consists of 14 residues. In nucleotides, the CDR3 is TGTGCCAGTAGTCGACTAGCGGGACAGTACGAGCAGTACTTC. Translating it yields CASSRLAGQYEQYF.

V is TRBV7-6 and J is TRBJ2-1; 7 bases line up with TRBD1. The CDR3 spans 15 residues. Looked up from germline, CDR1 is SGHVS and CDR2 is FNYEAQ. Losses at the gene ends were 2 bases for V and 4 bases for J; bases not matched to a gene: 5. CDR3 sequence: CASSLRTGSYNEQFF. For the CDR3, the DNA is TGTGCCAGCAGCTTAAGGACAGGATCTTACAATGAGCAGTTCTTC.

This clone was seen more than once but under ten times. As DNA, the CDR3 is TGTGCCAGCAGCAAAGACCCGGGACTAGCGGGGAACACAGATACGCAGTATTTT. Its protein product is CASSKDPGLAGNTDTQYF. This chain links TRBV21-1 with TRBJ2-3; TRBD2, the table's D call, was not compared with the DNA. TRBV21-1 is a documented pseudogene. The CDR3 runs 18 residues.

In this sample, this clone turned up a few times. This chain links TRBV6-1 with TRBJ1-2; no firm D call. The CDR3 has 13 amino acids. Germline V CDR1 and CDR2: MNHNS, SASEGT. V was trimmed by 2 bases and J by 4 bases, leaving 8 bases between them. The CDR3 DNA follows: TGTGCCAGCAGTGAACCGGACCTCTATGGCTACACCTTC. It yields the protein CASSEPDLYGYTF.

The CDR3 coding sequence is TGTGCCAGCAGCAGTCGGGAGCCTCATGGCTACACCTTC. Translated: CASSSREPHGYTF. The rearrangement links TRBV3-1 (or the pseudogene TRBV3-2) to TRBJ1-2; D gene ambiguous. The CDR3 is 13 amino acids. CDR1 is LGHDT, CDR2 YNNKEL, per germline (reference sequence). Trimming cost V 5 bases and J 6 bases, with 13 bases left between them.

CDR3 nucleotides: TGTGCCAGCAGCTTAGCGGGACAACTCTTCGAGCAGTACTTC. Its protein is CASSLAGQLFEQYF. V gene TRBV11-1 combines with J gene TRBJ2-7, with D tentatively TRBD1 (6 bases). Trimming took off 0 bases at V and 6 bases at J, with 12 bases between the two ends. In germline, CDR1 is SGHAT, CDR2 FQDESV (reference sequence). The CDR3 runs 14 residues.

The V call is TRBV6-5, the J call TRBJ2-3, with TRBD2 matching over 15 bases. Trimming cost V 6 bases and J 5 bases; bases outside gene matches: 3. This CDR3 comprises 15 residues. CDR1 is MNHEY and CDR2 is SVGAGI in the germline V gene. CDR3 protein: CASSWGLAGGDTQYF. The CDR3 DNA reads TGTGCCAGCAGCTGGGGACTAGCGGGAGGAGATACGCAGTATTTT.

The V call is TRBV18, the J call TRBJ2-7; tentatively, D is TRBD1 (5 bases). The CDR3 has 16 amino acids. The V gene's germline CDR1 is KGHSH and CDR2 LQKENI. Trimming removed 2 bases at V and 4 bases at J, with 18 bases between. CDR3 protein: CASSPGQGQIRYEQYF. CDR3 coding DNA: TGTGCCAGCTCACCAGGGCAGGGCCAAATTCGTTACGAGCAGTACTTC.

The chain couples TRBV7-3 to TRBJ2-1; tentative D call: TRBD1 (6 bases). The germline V gene encodes CDR1 SGHTA and CDR2 FQGTGA. Trimming pared 3 bases from V and 7 bases from J, leaving 19 bases between. CDR3 length: 16 amino acids. CDR3 loop: CASSLSTGSSINEQFF. In DNA form, the CDR3 reads TGTGCCAGCAGCTTGTCGACAGGTTCGTCGATAAATGAGCAGTTCTTC. Supplemented by reference TRBV7-3 and TRBJ2-1, the full variable domain reads GAGVSQTPSNKVTEKGKYVELRCDPISGHTALYWYRQSLGQGPEFLIYFQGTGAADDSGLPNDRFFAVRPEGSVSTLKIQRTERGDSAVYLCASSLSTGSSINEQFFGPGTRLTVL.